The rows below give T cell receptor beta chains drawn from one sample of a study of cytomegalovirus exposure and HLA in healthy donors. Assay used: immunoSEQ multiplex PCR; TCRdb lists only in-frame clones, some missing. The repertoire consists of around 25,000 clones, with about four fifths occurring once and the leading ten covering approximately 5%. Sequenced: PBMCs. The receptors come from a male donor in good health and CMV-seronegative. Each CDR3 is given without its conserved first and last residue. Each record gives: D gene, V gene, clone size, J gene, CDR3 protein. The D gene is left open where the match is weak. Clone sizes are given selectively: once, few, many, or a class where the clone is expanded.

NA	TRBV27	NA	TRBJ2-7	ASSPDFVLGEQY
NA	TRBV28	few	TRBJ2-3	ASSPSTDTQY
NA	TRBV20-1	NA	TRBJ2-5	SASGRETQY
NA	TRBV28	NA	TRBJ2-2	ASSLLGGAGGQHGELF
TRBD1	TRBV5-1	once	TRBJ2-3	ASSPDRPSTDTQY
NA	TRBV7-2	NA	TRBJ2-2	ASSLRRTDDTGELF
NA	TRBV29-1	NA	TRBJ2-1	SVEGAEIAYNEQF
NA	TRBV7-2	few	TRBJ1-2	ASTYLGGDYGYT
NA	TRBV7-9	NA	NA	ASSPRTASYEQY
TRBD2	TRBV7-9	NA	TRBJ2-3	ASSLAAGGPTSTDTQY
NA	TRBV18	NA	TRBJ2-3	ASSTLRTDTQY
NA	TRBV19	NA	TRBJ2-7	ATQDSPYEQY
NA	TRBV5-4	NA	TRBJ2-3	ASSGGTPDTQY
TRBD2	TRBV7-2	NA	TRBJ2-1	ASSAVAGGGRGNEQF
TRBD1	TRBV27	NA	NA	ASSLSGTGRFYEQY
NA	TRBV9	NA	TRBJ2-5	ASSGSGVAQETQY
NA	TRBV4-3	NA	TRBJ2-1	ASSQFEENEQF
NA	TRBV19	NA	TRBJ1-2	ASSARQVYGYT
NA	TRBV2	once	TRBJ2-5	ASGDSRWETQY
NA	TRBV28	NA	TRBJ2-5	ASTARGEQY
NA	TRBV7-2	NA	TRBJ2-7	ASSISFISSSYEQY
NA	TRBV20-1	NA	TRBJ2-7	SATSTPLEY
TRBD2	TRBV28	NA	TRBJ2-1	ASSSGLAGGPDNEQF
TRBD1	TRBV2	medium-sized	TRBJ1-4	ARGGQASSNEKLF
NA	TRBV11-2	NA	TRBJ2-7	ASSHGTNEQY
NA	TRBV7-6	NA	TRBJ2-6	ASSQARGGLPSGANVLT
NA	TRBV5-1	NA	NA	ASSSLMGPYEQY
NA	TRBV6-5	few	TRBJ2-2	ASSYSSRYTGELF
TRBD1	TRBV27	NA	TRBJ2-3	ASSLFEPGGYGADTQY
NA	TRBV28	once	TRBJ1-1	ASSLRYRRNTEAF
TRBD2	TRBV19	few	TRBJ2-3	ASSPPWTSGKYTDTQY
NA	TRBV7-6	NA	TRBJ1-3	ASSPGAGEGYTIY
TRBD2	TRBV6-4	NA	TRBJ2-3	ASSEAGGTDTQY
TRBD2	TRBV2	once	TRBJ2-7	ASSEDGAGRTYEQY
TRBD2	TRBV6-4	NA	TRBJ2-1	ASRLVAGASNEQF
NA	TRBV2	NA	TRBJ1-2	ASSEKGYGYT
TRBD1	TRBV4-3	few	TRBJ2-1	ASSRTPFGQGAYEQF
TRBD1	TRBV4-1	NA	TRBJ2-7	ASSRGQGMDEQY
TRBD1	TRBV15	NA	TRBJ1-1	ATSRGTTGATEAF
TRBD2	TRBV5-4	NA	TRBJ2-7	ASSLAGGDEQY
NA	TRBV5-1	NA	TRBJ2-2	ASSLTGKNTGELF
TRBD1	TRBV4-2	few	TRBJ1-1	ASSQSGIQGYTEAF
NA	TRBV19	NA	TRBJ2-2	ATSMGLDRDTGELF
TRBD1	TRBV13	once	TRBJ2-1	ASNRDQGDEQF
NA	TRBV5-8	NA	TRBJ1-5	ASSFLTGEYNAQH
TRBD2	TRBV7-2	NA	TRBJ2-3	ASSLETSGGVDTQY
NA	TRBV4-2	NA	TRBJ1-6	ASSQVSPLEGSPLH
TRBD1	TRBV30	NA	NA	AGGRTGIPYEQY
TRBD1	TRBV28	NA	TRBJ1-1	ASSLSGQGKNTEAF